This TCR beta chain was captured by sequencing in a study of neoadjuvant nivolumab and ipilimumab in lung cancer. Study summary: Nivolumab 3 mg/kg was given days 1, 15 and 29, plus ipilimumab 1 mg/kg day 1 in combination. Study-wide points: From pretherapy to surgery, tumor richness and clonality rose with dual therapy. Only a single major-pathologic-response sample was available for clonality analysis.

This clone was seen a few times. The antigen is unknown. Profiled with immunoSEQ multiplex PCR; TCRdb holds only in-frame clones, not every one. The repertoire holds more than 25,000 clones, about 78% seen once, with roughly 18% in the top ten. This CDR3 is 14 amino acids long. Per germline, CDR1 MGHDK and CDR2 SYGVNS. V lost 6 bases to trimming and J lost 4 bases; unmatched junction nucleotides: 3. The source material was tumor tissue, sampled after neoadjuvant nivolumab, alone or with ipilimumab, at or shortly before surgery. The source of this sequence is an adult with non-small cell lung cancer. This chain connects TRBV25-1 to TRBJ2-1; 10 nucleotides agree with TRBD1. The CDR3 loop reads CASRPGQGYNEQFF. CDR3 DNA sequence: TGTGCCAGCAGACCGGGACAGGGGTACAATGAGCAGTTCTTC.